Following are 27 T cell receptor beta chains from one sample sequenced in a study of cytotoxic CD8 clonotypes in ibrutinib-treated CLL. Produced via immunoSEQ multiplex PCR; TCRdb's table is partial and in-frame only. The table records about 200,000 clones, nearly 80% of them present only once. This sample comprised PBMCs, obtained after 12 months of ibrutinib treatment. These receptors all come from a human donor with chronic lymphocytic leukemia.

In this sample, this clone turned up a few times. V gene TRBV15 combines with J gene TRBJ2-1; 10 bases are a match to TRBD2. There are 16 residues in the CDR3. After removal of 3 bases from V and 6 bases from J, the junction contained 8 bases not matched to a gene. CDR1 is LNHNV and CDR2 is YYDKDF in the germline V gene (reference sequence). CDR3 nucleotide sequence: TGTGCCACCAGCAGGTTACTAGCGGGGAGCGGCAATGAGCAGTTCTTC. Translated, it gives CATSRLLAGSGNEQFF.

The gene calls are TRBV11-2 and TRBJ2-3; TRBD2 agrees at 8 bases. The CDR3 covers 15 residues. The V segment lost 8 bases and the J segment 7 bases; nucleotides outside the gene matches: 14. The germline V gene has CDR1 SGHAT and CDR2 FQNNGV. CDR3 nucleotides: TGTGCCAGCGAGTTGAGCGGGGGTAACCCAAATACGCAGTATTTT. Protein sequence: CASELSGGNPNTQYF.

The V and J genes are TRBV5-1 and TRBJ2-7; no definite D call. V was shortened by 2 bases and J by 6 bases, with 18 bases between the two germline ends. This CDR3 has 15 residues. CDR1 is SGHRS, CDR2 YFSETQ, per germline. The CDR3 protein is CASSLAPDLSPEQYF. CDR3 bases: TGCGCCAGCAGCTTAGCCCCGGACCTTTCCCCCGAGCAGTACTTC.

V and J are TRBV5-6 and TRBJ2-7; TRBD1 is a possible D gene (5 bases). V was pared by 2 bases and J by 2 bases, with 17 bases between. CDR3 size: 16 residues. Germline CDR1 and CDR2: SGHDT and YYEEEE. The CDR3 coding sequence is TGTGCCAGCAGCTTCTCGGCGGACACGAATCCCTACGAGCAGTACTTC. Translating it yields CASSFSADTNPYEQYF.

The rearrangement joins TRBV4-2 to TRBJ2-7; weak D call: TRBD2 (6 bases). V was clipped by 6 bases and J by 0 bases, with 15 bases between them. CDR1 is LGHNA, CDR2 YNFKEQ, per germline. This CDR3 comprises 15 residues. CDR3 in amino acids: CASRRDGGFSYEQYF. CDR3 nucleotides: TGTGCCAGCAGGCGAGACGGGGGATTCTCCTACGAGCAGTACTTC.

The chain combines TRBV7-2 with TRBJ2-7; 8 bases map to TRBD1. After removal of 4 bases from V and 0 bases from J, the junction contained 8 bases not matched to a gene. This CDR3 is built from 16 residues. Germline assignment: CDR1 SGHTA and CDR2 FQGNSA. The CDR3 sequence is CASSSRDRPSSYEQYF. CDR3 bases: TGTGCCAGCAGCTCGAGGGACAGGCCAAGCTCCTACGAGCAGTACTTC.

The rearrangement uses TRBV6-1 and TRBJ2-1; TRBD1 or TRBD2 may be the D gene (7 bases each). There are 16 residues in the CDR3. V was cut by 3 bases and J by 7 bases, with 19 bases left in between. CDR1 is MNHNS, CDR2 SASEGT, per germline. The CDR3 loop is CASSELTTGRGNEQFF. The CDR3 DNA follows: TGTGCCAGCAGTGAGTTGACGACAGGGAGGGGGAATGAGCAGTTCTTC.

V gene TRBV30 combines with J gene TRBJ1-5; D is perhaps TRBD1 (6 bases). Trimming left V 3 bases short and J 4 bases short, with 13 bases between. CDR1 is GTSNPN, CDR2 SVGIG, per germline (reference sequence). This CDR3 has 14 residues. As DNA, the CDR3 is TGTGCCTGGAGCCAAGGGGGAAGTAATCAGCCCCAGCATTTT. This translates into CAWSQGGSNQPQHF.

This chain connects TRBV6-4 to TRBJ2-2; D is ambiguous. From germline, CDR1 is MRHNA and CDR2 SNTAGT. This CDR3 region has 14 residues. Trimming took 8 bases from V and 7 from J, leaving 17 bases between them. CDR3 loop: CASSVRAGIGELFF. Written as DNA, the CDR3 is TGTGCCAGCTCGGTCCGGGCTGGAATCGGGGAGCTGTTTTTT.

The chain couples TRBV15 to TRBJ2-5; 13 bases match TRBD2. The end of the DNA is better explained by TRBJ2-7, so the J call may be wrong. CDR3 length: 15 amino acids. Germline V gives CDR1 LNHNV, CDR2 YYDKDF (reference sequence). The CDR3: CATSRRTSGGYEQYF. The CDR3 bases are TGTGCCACCAGCAGAAGGACTAGCGGGGGTTACGAGCAGTACTTC.

This clone was detected only a few times. The chain joins TRBV13 to TRBJ1-1; perhaps TRBD1 as D (5 bases). V dropped 3 bases and J dropped 4 bases, with 9 bases sitting between them. Germline CDR1 PRHDT, CDR2 FYEKMQ (reference sequence). CDR3 length: 13 residues. Here the CDR3 reads CASSFRGTTEAFF. CDR3 sequence (DNA): TGTGCCAGCAGCTTCCGGGGGACCACTGAAGCTTTCTTT.

This clone was observed a few times. V gene TRBV30 combines with J gene TRBJ1-2; 8 bases are shared with TRBD1. The CDR3 has 15 amino acids. Trimming cost V 4 bases and J 7 bases; bases outside gene matches: 14. Germline V gives CDR1 GTSNPN, CDR2 SVGIG (reference sequence). CDR3: CAWIRGQGPLGGYTF. CDR3 coding DNA: TGTGCCTGGATCCGCGGACAGGGCCCTTTGGGTGGCTACACCTTC.

This chain links TRBV6-6 with TRBJ1-1; D may be TRBD1 (5 bases). V was trimmed by 6 bases and J by 6 bases, leaving 11 bases between them. Germline assignment: CDR1 MNHNY and CDR2 SVGAGI (reference sequence). The CDR3 is made up of 12 amino acids. Here the CDR3 reads CASSFIRAEAFF. CDR3 bases: TGTGCCAGCAGCTTTATCAGGGCTGAAGCTTTCTTT.

CDR3 nucleotide sequence: TGCAGCGTTGTCAACGGCAGGATTAACTCCTACGAGCAGTACTTC. This sequence encodes CSVVNGRINSYEQYF. The chain is built from TRBV29-1 and TRBJ2-7; D remains unclear. Germline V gene lookup returns CDR1 SQVTM and CDR2 ANQGSEA. CDR3 length: 15 amino acids. V gave up 4 bases and J gave up 0 bases, with 16 bases separating them.

The chain links TRBV6-5 to TRBJ1-2; tentative D call: TRBD1 (5 bases). The CDR3 sequence is 15 residues long. Trimming cost V 0 bases and J 3 bases, with 11 bases left between them. Germline CDR1 reads MNHEY; CDR2 reads SVGAGI. The CDR3 sequence is CASSYSGGSYYGYTF. The CDR3 DNA is TGTGCCAGCAGTTACTCCGGGGGGAGTTACTATGGCTACACCTTC.

This clone was seen only a few times. This chain uses TRBV7-9 with TRBJ2-7, with 11 positions matching TRBD2. The CDR3 consists of 16 residues. Germline values: CDR1 SEHNR, CDR2 FQNEAQ (reference sequence). Losses at the gene ends were 5 bases for V and 4 bases for J; bases not matched to a gene: 10. The chain's CDR3 is CASSGTLAGDGYEQYF. CDR3 coding DNA: TGTGCCAGCAGCGGTACACTAGCGGGAGACGGGTACGAGCAGTACTTC.

The chain combines TRBV10-3 with TRBJ2-5, with TRBD2 matching over 9 bases. Germline V gene sequence: CDR1 ENHRY, CDR2 SYGVKD. After removal of 11 bases from V and 5 bases from J, the junction contained 15 bases not matched to a gene. This CDR3 has 15 amino acids. CDR3 nucleotides: TGTGCCTCCCTCCCGGCGGCGGGGGGGAGGGAGACCCAGTACTTC. This translates into CASLPAAGGRETQYF.

The chain recombines TRBV27 with TRBJ1-1; D perhaps matches TRBD1 (6 bases). CDR1 and CDR2 (germline): MNHEY, SMNVEV (reference sequence). V lost 3 bases and J 0 bases, leaving 11 bases between the germline ends. This CDR3 spans 15 amino acids. The CDR3 coding sequence is TGTGCCAGCAGTTTTGGGGGCAGCATGAACACTGAAGCTTTCTTT. Its protein product is CASSFGGSMNTEAFF.

The CDR3 nucleotides read TGTGCCAGCAGTTACGTAATCGGGGCGAGCTACGAGCAGTACTTC. It encodes CASSYVIGASYEQYF. This chain links TRBV6-5 with TRBJ2-7; D is perhaps TRBD1 or TRBD2 (5 bases each). The germline V gene encodes CDR1 MNHEY and CDR2 SVGAGI. The CDR3 consists of 15 residues. V dropped 2 bases and J dropped 3 bases, with 14 bases sitting between them.

V is TRBV28 and J is TRBJ1-2, with 8 bases fitting TRBD1. The CDR3 sequence is 16 residues long. The V gene's germline CDR1 is MDHEN and CDR2 SYDVKM. Trimming at V came to 2 bases and at J to 0 bases, leaving 5 bases not matched to a gene. The CDR3 region is CASSLLTGGANYGYTF. CDR3 nucleotides: TGTGCCAGCAGTTTACTTACAGGGGGTGCTAACTATGGCTACACCTTC.

V usage is TRBV2 and J usage is TRBJ1-1; 8 nucleotides align to TRBD1. CDR1 and CDR2 (germline): SNHLY, FYNNEI. This CDR3 spans 13 amino acids. V dropped 7 bases and J dropped 4; count of bases not matched to a gene: 5. CDR3 amino acids: CASNRQGSTEAFF. The DNA for the CDR3 is TGTGCCAGCAATCGACAGGGGAGCACTGAAGCTTTCTTT.

The V and J genes are TRBV4-2 and TRBJ2-7; perhaps D is TRBD1 or TRBD2 (5 bases each). This CDR3 region has 17 residues. V was shortened by 0 bases and J by 6 bases, with 21 bases between the two germline ends. Germline V gives CDR1 LGHNA, CDR2 YNFKEQ. In nucleotides, the CDR3 is TGTGCCAGCAGCCAAGATGAGGCTTTCGTAGCTGGGGGCGAGCAGTACTTC. It codes for CASSQDEAFVAGGEQYF.

The chain is built from TRBV28 and TRBJ2-7, with D unclear. This CDR3 comprises 14 residues. The V and J ends lost 7 bases and 2 bases respectively, with 15 bases between them. Germline CDR1 reads MDHEN; CDR2 reads SYDVKM. The CDR3 DNA reads as TGTGCCAGCACTTCAGGATACCTTACCTACGAGCAGTACTTC. Encoded protein: CASTSGYLTYEQYF.

The chain employs TRBV10-1 and TRBJ1-5; D is uncertain. Germline loops: CDR1 WNHNN, CDR2 SYGVQD (reference sequence). The CDR3 sequence is 17 residues long. V dropped 11 bases and J dropped 5 bases, with 28 bases sitting between them. The CDR3 DNA follows: TGCGCCGGCATTACTCTCCCGTGGAGGCGGAGGTATCAGCCCCAGCATTTT. Translated: CAGITLPWRRRYQPQHF.

The chain uses TRBV6-5 and TRBJ1-6; D is perhaps TRBD1 (6 bases). V gave up 0 bases and J gave up 10 bases, with 13 bases separating them. Germline loops: CDR1 MNHEY, CDR2 SVGAGI. The CDR3 spans 15 residues. CDR3 protein: CASSYSYPGESPLHF. The CDR3 DNA sequence: TGTGCCAGCAGTTACTCTTACCCAGGGGAGTCACCCCTCCACTTT.

The chain joins TRBV6-5 to TRBJ2-2; maybe TRBD2 (5 bases). Germline V CDR1 and CDR2: MNHEY, SVGAGI. The CDR3 has 14 residues. Trimming pared 2 bases from V and 7 bases from J, leaving 11 bases between. DNA of the CDR3: TGTGCCAGCAGTTACGTGAGGGTCCACGGGGAGCTGTTTTTT. It is translated as CASSYVRVHGELFF.

The rearrangement joins TRBV2 to TRBJ2-7; TRBD1 might be the D (6 bases). Germline V gene sequence: CDR1 SNHLY, CDR2 FYNNEI. V lost 6 bases, J lost 2 bases, and 17 bases lay in between. The CDR3 has 15 residues. The CDR3 loop reads CASRYRDGQTYEQYF. The CDR3 DNA reads as TGTGCCAGCAGATACCGGGACGGACAGACCTACGAGCAGTACTTC.